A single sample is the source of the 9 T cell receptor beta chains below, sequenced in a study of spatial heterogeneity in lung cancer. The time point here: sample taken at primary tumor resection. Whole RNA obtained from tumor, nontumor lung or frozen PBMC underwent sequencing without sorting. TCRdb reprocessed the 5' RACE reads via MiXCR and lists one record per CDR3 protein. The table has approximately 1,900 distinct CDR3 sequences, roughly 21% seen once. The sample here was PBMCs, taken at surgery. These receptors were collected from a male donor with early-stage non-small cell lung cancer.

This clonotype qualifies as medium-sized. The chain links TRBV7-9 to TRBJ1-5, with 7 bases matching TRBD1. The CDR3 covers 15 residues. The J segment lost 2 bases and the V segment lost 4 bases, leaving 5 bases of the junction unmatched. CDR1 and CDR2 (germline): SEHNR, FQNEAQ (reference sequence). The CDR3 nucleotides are TGTGCCAGCAGCTCGACAGGGTCAGGCAATCAGCCCCAGCATTTT. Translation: CASSSTGSGNQPQHF.

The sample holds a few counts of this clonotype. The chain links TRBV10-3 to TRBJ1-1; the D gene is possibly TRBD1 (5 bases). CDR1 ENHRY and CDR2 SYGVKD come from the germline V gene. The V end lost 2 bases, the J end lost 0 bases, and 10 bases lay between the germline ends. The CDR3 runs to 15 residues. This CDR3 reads CAISEGARMNTEAFF. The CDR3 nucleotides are TGTGCCATCAGTGAGGGGGCTCGCATGAACACTGAAGCTTTCTTT.

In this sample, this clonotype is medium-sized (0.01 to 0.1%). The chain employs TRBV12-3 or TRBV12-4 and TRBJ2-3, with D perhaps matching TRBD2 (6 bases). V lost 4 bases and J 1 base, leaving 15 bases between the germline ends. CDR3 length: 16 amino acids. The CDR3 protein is CASSSRARGGTDTQYF. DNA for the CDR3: TGTGCCAGCAGTTCAAGGGCGCGGGGTGGCACAGATACGCAGTATTTT.

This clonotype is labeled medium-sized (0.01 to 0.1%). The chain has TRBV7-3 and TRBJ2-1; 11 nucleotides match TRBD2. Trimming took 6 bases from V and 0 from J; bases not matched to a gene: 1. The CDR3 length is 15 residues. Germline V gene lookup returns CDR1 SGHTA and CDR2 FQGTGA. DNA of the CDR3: TGTGCCAGCAGAACTAGCGGGAGCTCCTACAATGAGCAGTTCTTC. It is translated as CASRTSGSSYNEQFF.

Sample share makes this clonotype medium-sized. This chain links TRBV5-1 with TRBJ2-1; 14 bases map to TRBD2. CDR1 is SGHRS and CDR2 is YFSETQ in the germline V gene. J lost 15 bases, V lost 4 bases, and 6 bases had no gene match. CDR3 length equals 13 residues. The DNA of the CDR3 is TGCGCCAGCAGCGTAGGGACTAGCGGGAGCCCGTTCTTC. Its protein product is CASSVGTSGSPFF.

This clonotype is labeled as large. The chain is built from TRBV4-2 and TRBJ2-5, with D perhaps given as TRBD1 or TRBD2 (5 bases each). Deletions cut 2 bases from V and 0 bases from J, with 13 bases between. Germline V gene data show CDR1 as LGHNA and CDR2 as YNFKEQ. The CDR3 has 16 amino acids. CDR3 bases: TGTGCCAGCAGCCAAACGGGACCGCCGTACCAAGAGACCCAGTACTTC. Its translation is CASSQTGPPYQETQYF.

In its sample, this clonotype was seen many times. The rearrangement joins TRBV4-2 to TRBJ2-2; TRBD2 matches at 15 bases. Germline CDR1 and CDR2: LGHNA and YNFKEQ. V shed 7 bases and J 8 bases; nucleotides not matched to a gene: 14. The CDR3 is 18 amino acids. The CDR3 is CASTPGLAGGAPAGELFF. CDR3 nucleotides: TGTGCCAGCACCCCGGGACTAGCGGGGGGCGCCCCCGCGGGGGAGCTGTTTTTT.

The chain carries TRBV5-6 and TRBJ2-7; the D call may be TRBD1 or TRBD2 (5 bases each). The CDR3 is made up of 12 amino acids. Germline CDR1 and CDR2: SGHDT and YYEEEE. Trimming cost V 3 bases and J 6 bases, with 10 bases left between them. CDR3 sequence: CASSSWGSEQYF. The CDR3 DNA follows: TGTGCCAGCAGCTCATGGGGGAGCGAGCAGTACTTC.

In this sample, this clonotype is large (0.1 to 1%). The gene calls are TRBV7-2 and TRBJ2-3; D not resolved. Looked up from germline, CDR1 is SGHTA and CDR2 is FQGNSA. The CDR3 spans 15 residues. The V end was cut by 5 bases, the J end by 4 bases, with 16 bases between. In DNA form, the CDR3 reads TGTGCCAGCAGCCCGCTTGCCCGGGCCGCAGATACGCAGTATTTT. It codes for CASSPLARAADTQYF.